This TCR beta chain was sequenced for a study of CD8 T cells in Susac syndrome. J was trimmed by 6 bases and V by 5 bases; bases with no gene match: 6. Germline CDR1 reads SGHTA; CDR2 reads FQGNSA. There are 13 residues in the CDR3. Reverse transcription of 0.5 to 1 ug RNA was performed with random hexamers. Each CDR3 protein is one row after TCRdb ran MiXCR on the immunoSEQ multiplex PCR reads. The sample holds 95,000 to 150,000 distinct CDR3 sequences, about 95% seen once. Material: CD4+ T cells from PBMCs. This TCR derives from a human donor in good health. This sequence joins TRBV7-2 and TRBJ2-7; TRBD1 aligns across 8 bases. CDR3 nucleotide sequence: TGTGCCAGCAGCCGCGGACAGGGTCGCGAGCAGTACTTC. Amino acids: CASSRGQGREQYF.